These T cell receptor beta chains were read from a single sample in a study of tumor-infiltrating lymphocytes in localized non-small cell lung cancer. Repertoires were generated with immunoSEQ multiplex PCR, while TCRdb's copy carries only in-frame clones and drops some. The sample carries around 15,000 clones, less than 50% recorded once. Sequenced sample: lung tumor tissue. The receptors were gathered from a human donor with non-small cell lung cancer. CDR3s include the opening cysteine and the closing phenylalanine or tryptophan. The D gene is left open where the match is weak. Clone size is not always given. Where it is, it says once, few, many or a class for expanded clones.

V,size,D,J,DNA,CDR3
TRBV10-3,NA,TRBD1,TRBJ2-7,TGTGCCATCAGGGCAGCCGGGACAGGGGGCGAGCAGTACTTC,CAIRAAGTGGEQYF
TRBV6-5,medium-sized,TRBD1,TRBJ1-2,TGTGCCAGCAGTCAGACAGGGAATGGCTACACCTTC,CASSQTGNGYTF
TRBV6-5,NA,NA,TRBJ2-3,TGTGCCAGCAGGGGAGAGCTAAGCACAGATACGCAGTATTTT,CASRGELSTDTQYF
TRBV6-1,NA,NA,TRBJ1-1,TGTGCCAGCACCCAAACAGGACCTGAAGCTTTCTTT,CASTQTGPEAFF
TRBV2,NA,NA,TRBJ2-7,TGTGCCAGCACCGATTCTGGACAGCCCGGAACCTACGAGCAGTACTTC,CASTDSGQPGTYEQYF
TRBV5-1,NA,NA,TRBJ2-3,TGCGCCAGCAGCTTGGAACGGAGCACAGATACGCAGTATTTT,CASSLERSTDTQYF
TRBV7-3,NA,NA,TRBJ1-1,TGTGCCAGCAGCCCCCGCGGGGGGAGGTACACTGAAGCTTTCTTT,CASSPRGGRYTEAFF
TRBV28,NA,NA,TRBJ1-2,TGTGCCAGCAGTTTAGACCTGGGCTATGGCTACACCTTC,CASSLDLGYGYTF
TRBV1,NA,NA,TRBJ2-1,TGCACCAGCAGCCAAGTCCCATCAGCGGGGGGGGGTCCTGTCAATCATGAGCAGTTCTTC,CTSSQVPSAGGGPVNHEQFF
TRBV7-3,NA,TRBD2,TRBJ2-3,TGTGCCAGCAGCTACGGGGGGGGAAGCACAGATACGCAGTATTTT,CASSYGGGSTDTQYF
TRBV7-6,NA,NA,TRBJ2-3,TGTGCCAGCAGCCCAGAGGGGTATACGCAGTATTTT,CASSPEGYTQYF
TRBV11-1,NA,TRBD2,TRBJ2-1,TGTGCCAGCAGCCCCTGGGAGCGGGGGAACGGGGAGCAGTTCTTC,CASSPWERGNGEQFF
TRBV30,NA,NA,TRBJ2-3,TGTGCCTGGAGTGTACGATGGGATACGCAGTATTTT,CAWSVRWDTQYF
TRBV7-2,NA,TRBD1,TRBJ2-7,TGTGCCAGCAGGGGGACAGGGACAAGCGAGCAGTACTTC,CASRGTGTSEQYF
TRBV7-2,NA,NA,TRBJ2-2,TGTGCCAGCAGCCCCTGGGAAGGGATAATTACCGGGGAGCTGTTTTTT,CASSPWEGIITGELFF
TRBV5-1,NA,NA,TRBJ2-2,TGCGCCAGCAGCCCCACAGGGTTTTCAACCGGGGAGCTGTTTTTT,CASSPTGFSTGELFF
TRBV2,NA,NA,TRBJ1-6,TGTGCCAGCAAGACATCGTGGACGGATAATTCACCCCTCCACTTT,CASKTSWTDNSPLHF
TRBV9,NA,NA,TRBJ1-1,TGTGCCAGCAGCCCCGTTACGGGCCTAAACACTGAAGCTTTCTTT,CASSPVTGLNTEAFF
TRBV4-3,NA,NA,TRBJ1-1,TGCGCCAGCAGCCAAGATCAGGGTAACACTGAAGCTTTCTTT,CASSQDQGNTEAFF
TRBV25-1,many,NA,TRBJ1-1,TGTGCCAGCAGTGCAATCTACATGAACACTGAAGCTTTCTTT,CASSAIYMNTEAFF
TRBV7-2,few,NA,TRBJ2-5,TGTGCCAGCAGCTTACCCAGGAAGGAGACCCAGTACTTC,CASSLPRKETQYF